The rows below give T cell receptor beta chains drawn from one sample of a study of CD8 T cells in Susac syndrome. TCRdb recomputed calls from the immunoSEQ multiplex PCR reads with MiXCR, one row per CDR3 protein. The sample has approximately 180,000 distinct CDR3 sequences; almost 96% are singletons. The sequencing sample was made of CD4+ T cells from PBMCs. Receptors were obtained from a human donor with multiple sclerosis. Both conserved end residues are part of each CDR3. The order of the fields is V gene, clone size, J gene, D gene, CDR3 protein, CDR3 DNA. The D gene is left open where the match is weak. Clone size appears in some rows only: once, few, many, or a class for an expanded clone.

>TRBV4-2|-|TRBJ2-1|TRBD2
CASSQEGLAGDNEQFF
TGTGCCAGCAGCCAGGAAGGACTAGCGGGGGACAATGAGCAGTTCTTC
>TRBV30|-|TRBJ1-5|-
CAWSNRLPRRGPTYVQPQHF
TGTGCCTGGAGTAACCGTCTTCCCCGGCGGGGTCCCACCTACGTTCAGCCCCAGCATTTT
>TRBV28|-|TRBJ2-7|-
CASRPDGSSYEQYF
TGTGCCAGCAGACCGGATGGGAGCTCCTACGAGCAGTACTTC
>TRBV15|-|TRBJ2-5|-
CATSRDPLEGTQYF
TGTGCCACCAGCAGAGACCCACTGGAGGGGACCCAGTACTTC
>TRBV6-5|-|TRBJ1-2|-
CASSVTGQNEGYTF
TGTGCCAGCAGCGTAACAGGCCAAAATGAAGGCTACACCTTC
>TRBV7-3|-|TRBJ2-2|-
CASSLSGSNTGELFF
TGTGCCAGCAGCTTAAGCGGGTCCAACACCGGGGAGCTGTTTTTT
>TRBV6-2/TRBV6-3|-|TRBJ2-7|-
CASSGPGQSGEQYF
TGTGCCAGCAGCGGACCTGGGCAGTCTGGAGAGCAGTACTTC
>TRBV7-3|-|TRBJ2-3|TRBD1
CASSTTGGTDTQYF
TGTGCCAGCAGCACGACAGGGGGCACAGATACGCAGTATTTT
>TRBV9|-|TRBJ1-6|-
CASSGAGNNSPLHF
TGTGCCAGCAGCGGAGCAGGAAATAATTCACCCCTCCACTTT
>TRBV30|once|TRBJ2-1|-
CASGDNYNEQFF
TGTGCCTCGGGGGACAACTACAATGAGCAGTTCTTC
>TRBV5-1|-|TRBJ2-7|-
CASSFGVDEQYF
TGCGCCAGCAGCTTTGGGGTTGACGAGCAGTACTTC
>TRBV12-3/TRBV12-4|-|TRBJ2-2|TRBD2
CASSFVPSAGGPGELFF
TGTGCCAGCAGTTTCGTCCCCTCAGCGGGGGGGCCCGGGGAGCTGTTTTTT
>TRBV2|once|TRBJ2-7|-
CASILQGPYEQYF
TGTGCCAGCATCCTACAGGGCCCTTACGAGCAGTACTTC
>TRBV5-1|once|TRBJ2-3|-
CASSLRPQRGISTDTQYF
TGCGCCAGCAGCTTGCGTCCACAACGGGGGATTAGCACAGATACGCAGTATTTT
>TRBV18|-|TRBJ1-1|-
CASSRTDGNTEAFF
TGTGCCAGCTCACGGACGGACGGGAACACTGAAGCTTTCTTT
>TRBV19|-|TRBJ1-5|TRBD1
CASRSRGRGSNQPQHF
TGTGCCAGTAGGTCCAGGGGGCGAGGAAGCAATCAGCCCCAGCATTTT
>TRBV29-1|-|TRBJ2-2|-
CSVDFPGLENTGELFF
TGCAGCGTTGACTTCCCTGGGTTAGAGAACACCGGGGAGCTGTTTTTT